This T cell receptor beta chain was found in a study of blood T cell repertoires in COVID-19. TCRdb keeps only in-frame clones here, not all; method: immunoSEQ multiplex PCR. The sample carries tens of thousands of clones, about nine tenths recorded once. Germline V gene data show CDR1 as SEHNR and CDR2 as FQNEAQ (reference sequence). V shed 1 base and J 11 bases; nucleotides not matched to a gene: 5. This CDR3 region has 14 residues. This chain uses TRBV7-9 with TRBJ1-1; 12 bases line up with TRBD1. The sequence came from a human donor with active COVID-19. The donor label of this sample is uncertain. The sequenced sample was peripheral blood. Here the CDR3 DNA reads TGTGCCAGCAGCTTAGAGGGACAGGGGGCGGACGCTTTCTTT. It is translated as CASSLEGQGADAFF.